Listed below are T cell receptor beta chains from one sample, sequenced in a study of T cells in localized non-small cell lung cancer. Some clones are missing from TCRdb's copy, which holds only in-frame ones; the method was immunoSEQ multiplex PCR. This sample has about 30,000 clones, with more than 75% found just once. Specimen: peripheral blood, collected before any cancer treatment. Source of these receptors: a female donor aged 60 or older with stage III squamous cell lung carcinoma. CDR3s include the opening cysteine and the closing phenylalanine or tryptophan. The D gene is left open where the match is weak. Rows give clone size only sometimes, using once, few, many, or a class for an expanded clone.

length: 14
J: TRBJ1-1
size: NA
D: NA
V: TRBV6-6
DNA: TGTGCCAGCACCTGGGGCAGGGCCAACACTGAAGCTTTCTTT
CDR3: CASTWGRANTEAFF

length: 15
J: TRBJ1-1
size: NA
D: NA
V: TRBV28
DNA: TGTGCCAGCAGTTTAAACAGGGTGAGGGGCACTGAAGCTTTCTTT
CDR3: CASSLNRVRGTEAFF

length: 13
J: TRBJ1-1
size: few
D: NA
V: TRBV5-1
DNA: TGCGCCAGCAGCTTGGCCGATCAGATTGAAGCTTTCTTT
CDR3: CASSLADQIEAFF

length: 18
J: TRBJ1-5
size: NA
D: NA
V: TRBV21-1
DNA: TGTGCCAGCAGCAAATCAGGAAGCAGTGTTGGGGGCAATCAGCCCCAGCATTTT
CDR3: CASSKSGSSVGGNQPQHF

length: 14
J: TRBJ1-2
size: NA
D: TRBD1
V: TRBV2
DNA: TGTGCCAGCAGTTCGACAGGGGGCATCTATGGCTACACCTTC
CDR3: CASSSTGGIYGYTF

length: 17
J: TRBJ2-2
size: NA
D: NA
V: TRBV5-1
DNA: TGCGCCAGCAGCTTGGGCCACCGGGACCTTTACACCGGGGAGCTGTTTTTT
CDR3: CASSLGHRDLYTGELFF

length: 14
J: TRBJ2-2
size: NA
D: NA
V: TRBV6-5
DNA: TGTGCCAGCAGTTACTCTTCAGCCACCGGGGAGCTGTTTTTT
CDR3: CASSYSSATGELFF

length: 13
J: TRBJ1-2
size: NA
D: TRBD1
V: TRBV29-1
DNA: TGCAGCGCCGTGCGGGACAGTAACTATGGCTACACCTTC
CDR3: CSAVRDSNYGYTF

length: 14
J: TRBJ1-4
size: NA
D: TRBD1
V: TRBV7-9
DNA: TGTGCCAGCAGCGTGGGACAGGGGAATGAAAAACTGTTTTTT
CDR3: CASSVGQGNEKLFF

length: 14
J: TRBJ1-4
size: NA
D: NA
V: TRBV5-1
DNA: TGCGCCAGCAGCCGGGAGAAGGCTAATGAAAAACTGTTTTTT
CDR3: CASSREKANEKLFF